A single sample gave rise to the 18 T cell receptor beta chains below, sequenced in a study of early T cells in non-severe SARS-CoV-2 infection. TCRdb used MiXCR to reprocess the 5' RACE reads, holding one entry per CDR3 protein. Found here are around 77,000 distinct CDR3 sequences, approximately 12% of them singletons; the top ten hold 15%. The starting material was whole blood, obtained at baseline. The receptors stem from an adult who was a healthcare worker with PCR-confirmed SARS-CoV-2 infection or an uninfected control (not recorded which). The donor label of this sample is uncertain.

Only a few counts were recorded for this clonotype. The chain employs TRBV4-3 and TRBJ2-2, with D maybe TRBD1 (6 bases). Germline V gene data show CDR1 as LGHNA and CDR2 as YSLEER. The CDR3 runs to 13 residues. V lost 6 bases and J 4 bases, leaving 9 bases between the germline ends. In nucleotides, the CDR3 is TGCGCCAGCAGTCAGACAGGCACCGGGGAGCTGTTTTTT. Translated: CASSQTGTGELFF.

V gene TRBV19 combines with J gene TRBJ1-5, with D possibly TRBD1 on 5 matching bases. The germline gives CDR1 LNHDA, CDR2 SQIVND (reference sequence). Trimming stripped 5 bases from V and 6 bases from J, with 14 bases between. This CDR3 is 14 amino acids long. The CDR3 is CASSYKLGAQPQHF. CDR3 bases: TGTGCCAGTAGTTACAAGTTAGGGGCTCAGCCCCAGCATTTT.

This clonotype was picked up a small number of times. This chain uses TRBV4-1 with TRBJ2-1, with TRBD2 identical over 13 bases. Germline CDR1 and CDR2: MGHRA and YSYEKL. Trimming at V came to 5 bases and at J to 0 bases, leaving 7 bases not matched to a gene. This CDR3 has 18 residues. The CDR3 DNA sequence: TGCGCCAGCAGCGCACTAGCGGGGGGGCCTCCCTCCTACAATGAGCAGTTCTTC. It yields the protein CASSALAGGPPSYNEQFF.

The chain couples TRBV18 to TRBJ1-1, with TRBD1 as a possible D gene (5 bases). This CDR3 is built from 16 residues. V was cut by 0 bases and J by 0 bases, with 11 bases left in between. Per germline, CDR1 KGHSH and CDR2 LQKENI. The CDR3, as DNA: TGTGCCAGCTCACCACCGTTGACAGCATTGAACACTGAAGCTTTCTTT. Amino acid sequence: CASSPPLTALNTEAFF. Variable domain in full (rest from reference TRBV18 and TRBJ1-1): NAGVMQNPRHLVRRRGQEARLRCSPMKGHSHVYWYRQLPEEGLKFMVYLQKENIIDESGMPKERFSAEFPKEGPSILRIQQVVRGDSAAYFCASSPPLTALNTEAFFGQGTRLTVV.

The rearrangement joins TRBV4-1 to TRBJ2-7; perhaps TRBD1 as D (5 bases). Germline V gives CDR1 MGHRA, CDR2 YSYEKL. V was clipped by 4 bases and J by 3 bases, with 16 bases between them. The CDR3 runs 15 residues. CDR3 bases: TGCGCCAGCAGCCGCTTTACAGGATTAAGCTACGAGCAGTACTTC. As protein: CASSRFTGLSYEQYF.

This clonotype was recorded a few times. The gene calls are TRBV18 and TRBJ2-7; 12 nucleotides align to TRBD2. The CDR3 totals 17 residues. Germline CDR1 reads KGHSH; CDR2 reads LQKENI. Trimming took 2 bases from V and 4 from J; bases not matched to a gene: 9. The CDR3 reads CASSPYRTSGRRYEQYF. For the CDR3, the DNA is TGTGCCAGCTCACCATACAGAACTAGCGGGAGGAGGTACGAGCAGTACTTC.

This clonotype was seen a handful of times. The rearrangement joins TRBV6-2 or TRBV6-3 to TRBJ2-1; 11 bases match TRBD2. Germline-derived CDR1 and CDR2 are MNHEY and SVGEGT. This CDR3 comprises 16 residues. J was trimmed by 7 bases and V by 6 bases; bases with no gene match: 11. The DNA for the CDR3 is TGTGCCAGCAGGCCACATATAGCGGGAGGGGGGAATGAGCAGTTCTTC. Residues: CASRPHIAGGGNEQFF.

This clonotype turned up a few times. The CDR3 sequence: CASSPTAGQGPQHF. CDR3 in DNA: TGTGCCAGCTCACCAACGGCGGGGCAAGGGCCCCAGCATTTT. The chain couples TRBV18 to TRBJ1-5; possibly TRBD1 for D (5 bases). The CDR3 length is 14 residues. The V gene's germline CDR1 is KGHSH and CDR2 LQKENI. Trimming shortened V by 2 bases and J by 9 bases, and 14 bases separated the two germline ends.

This clonotype was detected only a few times. The rearrangement uses TRBV7-6 and TRBJ2-6; no firm D call. Germline values: CDR1 SGHVS, CDR2 FNYEAQ. The CDR3 contains 20 residues. The germline V and J ends were trimmed by 3 bases and 0 bases, with 21 bases remaining between them. CDR3 in amino acids: CASSFLRPGLTRSGANVLTF. The CDR3, as DNA: TGTGCCAGCAGCTTTCTAAGGCCCGGGTTGACACGCTCTGGGGCCAACGTCCTGACTTTC.

The rearrangement joins TRBV5-6 to TRBJ2-1, with D maybe TRBD2 (5 bases). Trimming cost V 0 bases and J 10 bases, with 11 bases left between them. CDR1 is SGHDT and CDR2 is YYEEEE in the germline V gene. The CDR3 length is 13 residues. Here the CDR3 DNA reads TGTGCCAGCAGCTTGGCGTATAGAGGGGAGCAGTTCTTC. Its translation is CASSLAYRGEQFF.

This clonotype was detected only a few times. The rearrangement joins TRBV6-6 to TRBJ2-4, with D hard to call. The V end lost 10 bases, the J end lost 0 bases, and 22 bases lay between the germline ends. The CDR3 sequence is 17 residues long. Germline loops: CDR1 MNHNY, CDR2 SVGAGI (reference sequence). The CDR3 bases are TGTGCCACCGGATCGGGTCAGGCCATCTTAGCCAAAAACATTCAGTACTTC. Its protein is CATGSGQAILAKNIQYF.

The rearrangement links TRBV12-3 or TRBV12-4 to TRBJ1-6; no clear D gene. Trimming removed 6 bases from V and 8 bases from J, with 11 bases in between. This CDR3 region has 13 residues. The CDR3 loop is CASSLLRDSPLHF. Written as DNA, the CDR3 is TGTGCCAGCAGCCTTCTGAGAGATTCACCCCTCCACTTT.

This chain links TRBV10-3 with TRBJ1-2, with D possibly TRBD1 on 5 matching bases. CDR1 is ENHRY, CDR2 SYGVKD, per germline. This CDR3 region has 13 residues. The ends were cut back, 3 bases at V and 4 bases at J, with 9 bases in the middle. In DNA form, the CDR3 reads TGTGCCATCAGTGAAGAGGGGACCTATGGCTACACCTTC. Protein product: CAISEEGTYGYTF.

The chain recombines TRBV24-1 with TRBJ1-1; the match to TRBD1 covers 7 bases. The CDR3 loop spans 14 amino acids. CDR1 is KGHDR, CDR2 SFDVKD, per germline. Unmatched junction bases numbered 5, after V lost 8 bases and J lost 0 bases. Here the CDR3 DNA reads TGTGCCACCACTAGGACAGGCTTGAACACTGAAGCTTTCTTT. Protein product: CATTRTGLNTEAFF.

At least ten counts were recorded for this clonotype. The chain links TRBV12-3 or TRBV12-4 to TRBJ2-3, with TRBD1 matching over 9 bases. This CDR3 spans 14 amino acids. V was pared by 6 bases and J by 6 bases, with 7 bases of the junction left unmatched. CDR3 sequence reads: CASSPDRGRDTQYF. CDR3 sequence (DNA): TGTGCCAGCAGCCCGGACAGGGGCCGGGATACGCAGTATTTT.

The CDR3: CSATGQRGIQETQYF. For the CDR3, the DNA is TGCAGTGCTACTGGCCAGCGGGGGATCCAAGAGACCCAGTACTTC. This chain joins TRBV20-1 and TRBJ2-5; TRBD2 matches 8 bases. The germline gives CDR1 DFQATT, CDR2 SNEGSKA (reference sequence). This CDR3 region has 15 residues. V trimming: 4 bases; J trimming: 1 base; junction bases outside the gene matches: 8.

The chain couples TRBV20-1 to TRBJ2-5; 7 nucleotides line up with TRBD1. The CDR3 has 11 residues. Germline CDR1 reads DFQATT; CDR2 reads SNEGSKA (reference sequence). The CDR3 spells CSPVQGETQYF. The CDR3 nucleotides read TGCAGCCCCGTACAGGGGGAGACCCAGTACTTC.

This clonotype has more than one count but fewer than ten. This chain joins TRBV30 and TRBJ1-1; no clear D gene. Germline V gives CDR1 GTSNPN, CDR2 SVGIG (reference sequence). The CDR3 contains 13 residues. Trimming shortened V by 3 bases and J by 5 bases, and 13 bases separated the two germline ends. DNA of the CDR3: TGTGCCTGGAGCTTCGGGCCTGTGACTGAAGCTTTCTTT. Its protein is CAWSFGPVTEAFF.